Below, 27 T cell receptor beta chains from the same sample are listed, as sequenced in a study of blood T cell repertoires in COVID-19. Method: immunoSEQ multiplex PCR; TCRdb's copy keeps in-frame clones and lacks some. Of about 130,000 clones in the sample, approximately 85% were seen once. Sequencing was carried out using peripheral blood. These TCRs come from a woman older than 75 with COVID-19, enrolled during active disease.

The chain links TRBV5-4 to TRBJ1-2; D possibly corresponds to TRBD1 (5 bases). Germline V lookup: CDR1 SGHNT, CDR2 YYREEE (reference sequence). The CDR3 runs 14 residues. Trimming pared 3 bases from V and 0 bases from J, leaving 9 bases between. CDR3 in amino acids: CASSWEGANYGYTF. The CDR3 DNA sequence: TGTGCCAGCAGCTGGGAAGGGGCTAACTATGGCTACACCTTC.

V and J are TRBV3-1 (or the pseudogene TRBV3-2) and TRBJ2-7; possible D gene TRBD1, 6 bases. Germline assignment: CDR1 LGHDT and CDR2 YNNKEL (reference sequence). CDR3 length: 13 amino acids. V was pared by 4 bases and J by 10 bases, with 17 bases between. The CDR3 DNA reads as TGTGCCAGCAGCCTTCAGGACAGCCTGAGACAGTACTTC. Its translation is CASSLQDSLRQYF.

This rearrangement joins TRBV7-9 to TRBJ2-2; D uncertain. The CDR3 extends over 12 amino acids. Trimming stripped 6 bases from V and 2 bases from J, with 4 bases between. Germline values: CDR1 SEHNR, CDR2 FQNEAQ (reference sequence). The CDR3 DNA reads as TGTGCCAGCAGTCTAAACACCGGGGAGCTGTTTTTT. Amino acids: CASSLNTGELFF.

This clone was detected a few times. The chain has TRBV6-1 and TRBJ2-2; the match to TRBD1 covers 8 bases. Trimming took 3 bases from V and 5 from J; bases not matched to a gene: 5. This CDR3 contains 15 residues. Germline loops: CDR1 MNHNS, CDR2 SASEGT. The CDR3 spells CASSDATGVTGELFF. CDR3 DNA sequence: TGTGCCAGCAGTGACGCGACAGGGGTGACCGGGGAGCTGTTTTTT.

The chain couples TRBV13 to TRBJ1-6, with D possibly matching TRBD1 (5 bases). Germline CDR1 and CDR2: PRHDT and FYEKMQ (reference sequence). This CDR3 has 14 residues. V gave up 5 bases and J gave up 7 bases, with 12 bases separating them. As DNA, the CDR3 is TGTGCCAGCAGCAGGAGGGACGGGAATTCACCCCTCCACTTT. Amino acid sequence: CASSRRDGNSPLHF.

The CDR3 nucleotides read TGTGCCAGCACCAGGACTATCAACTATGGCTACACCTTC. The encoded protein is CASTRTINYGYTF. The chain employs TRBV2 and TRBJ1-2; D is unresolved. V was pared by 7 bases and J by 2 bases, with 11 bases between. The CDR3 covers 13 residues. The germline V gene encodes CDR1 SNHLY and CDR2 FYNNEI.

J is TRBJ2-7 and V is TRBV7-9, with 7 bases aligning to TRBD2. In germline, CDR1 is SEHNR, CDR2 FQNEAQ (reference sequence). V shed 4 bases and J 6 bases; nucleotides not matched to a gene: 3. The CDR3 has 12 amino acids. CDR3 DNA: TGTGCCAGCAGCTCTGGGAGGGGCGAGCAGTACTTC. Residues: CASSSGRGEQYF.

This clone was picked up a small number of times. The rearrangement joins TRBV2 to TRBJ2-2, with 7 bases fitting TRBD2. V shed 6 bases, J shed 6 bases, and the junction held 10 bases outside the gene matches. Germline loops: CDR1 SNHLY, CDR2 FYNNEI. CDR3 length equals 15 residues. As DNA, the CDR3 is TGTGCCAGCAGCGGTCTGGGCGGGAGCGCCGGGGAGCTGTTTTTT. It codes for CASSGLGGSAGELFF.

CDR3 in amino acids: CASSPPGGGNTEAFF. Here the CDR3 DNA reads TGTGCCAGCAGTCCTCCGGGGGGAGGGAACACTGAAGCTTTCTTT. This chain connects TRBV28 to TRBJ1-1, with a weak D call TRBD1 (5 bases). Trimming pared 5 bases from V and 1 base from J, leaving 14 bases between. This CDR3 is built from 15 residues. Germline CDR1 is MDHEN and CDR2 is SYDVKM. The full variable domain, its missing parts supplied by reference TRBV28 and TRBJ1-1, is DVKVTQSSRYLVKRTGEKVFLECVQDMDHENMFWYRQDPGLGLRLIYFSYDVKMKEKGDIPEGYSVSREKKERFSLILESASTNQTSMYLCASSPPGGGNTEAFFGQGTRLTVV.

The V call is TRBV3-1 (or the pseudogene TRBV3-2), the J call TRBJ1-6; D remains unclear. This CDR3 is built from 14 residues. Trimming took 1 base from V and 7 from J, leaving 8 bases between them. CDR1 LGHDT and CDR2 YNNKEL come from the germline V gene (reference sequence). Here the CDR3 reads CASSQVLLNSPLHF. CDR3 nucleotides: TGTGCCAGCAGCCAAGTGCTATTAAATTCACCCCTCCACTTT.

V and J are TRBV28 and TRBJ2-1; D is perhaps TRBD1 (5 bases). Trimming took 7 bases from V and 8 from J, leaving 24 bases between them. CDR1 MDHEN and CDR2 SYDVKM come from the germline V gene. The CDR3 consists of 16 residues. The CDR3 is CASMIVGRGAGDEQFF. The CDR3 DNA reads TGTGCCAGCATGATAGTGGGTAGGGGCGCCGGAGATGAGCAGTTCTTC.

J is TRBJ1-3 and V is TRBV11-2; possibly TRBD1 for D (6 bases). Between the trimmed V and J ends, which lost 5 bases and 8 bases, there was a span of 16 bases. This CDR3 spans 14 amino acids. The germline gives CDR1 SGHAT, CDR2 FQNNGV. CDR3 sequence (DNA): TGTGCCAGCAGCCCTGGGGCAGGGGTGGACACCATATATTTT. Translating it yields CASSPGAGVDTIYF.

The chain is built from TRBV19 and TRBJ1-1; D may be TRBD1 (5 bases). The V end was cut by 3 bases, the J end by 1 base, with 9 bases between. This CDR3 region has 14 residues. The germline CDR1 and CDR2 sequences are LNHDA and SQIVND (reference sequence). For the CDR3, the DNA is TGTGCCAGTAGTATCCTGACAGCGAACACTGAAGCTTTCTTT. Protein product: CASSILTANTEAFF.

The V and J genes are TRBV19 and TRBJ2-1, with 10 bases that match TRBD2. The CDR3 sequence is 17 residues long. The germline V gene encodes CDR1 LNHDA and CDR2 SQIVND (reference sequence). The J segment lost 0 bases and the V segment lost 3 bases, leaving 5 bases of the junction unmatched. CDR3 nucleotide sequence: TGTGCCAGTAGTATTAGGGGACTAGCGAGCTCCTACAATGAGCAGTTCTTC. It codes for CASSIRGLASSYNEQFF.

The gene calls are TRBV7-2 and TRBJ2-7, with 10 bases aligning to TRBD2. The CDR3 contains 14 residues. Germline V lookup: CDR1 SGHTA, CDR2 FQGNSA. V lost 5 bases to trimming and J lost 10 bases; unmatched junction nucleotides: 11. CDR3 loop: CASSPGLAESLQYF. The CDR3 nucleotides read TGTGCCAGCAGCCCTGGACTAGCGGAATCACTCCAGTACTTC.

The chain is built from TRBV27 and TRBJ1-5, with D perhaps TRBD1 (6 bases). Trimming shortened V by 5 bases and J by 5 bases, and 16 bases separated the two germline ends. The CDR3 runs to 15 residues. Germline-derived CDR1 and CDR2 are MNHEY and SMNVEV (reference sequence). The CDR3 coding sequence is TGTGCCAGCAGTGCGATCGACAGGCTTGATCAGCCCCAGCATTTT. Translation: CASSAIDRLDQPQHF.

V usage is TRBV28 and J usage is TRBJ1-1; possibly TRBD1 for D (5 bases). V lost 4 bases to trimming and J lost 8 bases, with 11 bases between them. This CDR3 is built from 12 residues. CDR1 and CDR2 from the germline V gene are MDHEN and SYDVKM. CDR3 nucleotides: TGTGCCAGCAGTTCGGGGACTCGGGAAGCTTTCTTT. This gives the protein CASSSGTREAFF.

The genes are TRBV28 and TRBJ1-1, with TRBD1 matching over 7 bases. CDR3 size: 15 residues. CDR1 is MDHEN, CDR2 SYDVKM, per germline. V lost 5 bases and J lost 2; bases outside the gene matches: 8. CDR3: CASSPHRQGNTEAFF. CDR3 DNA: TGTGCCAGCAGTCCCCATCGACAGGGCAACACTGAAGCTTTCTTT.

The chain joins TRBV7-2 to TRBJ2-2; 11 bases line up with TRBD2. Germline V gene lookup returns CDR1 SGHTA and CDR2 FQGNSA. V dropped 1 base and J dropped 5; count of bases not matched to a gene: 9. The CDR3 is made up of 18 amino acids. CDR3 protein: CASSLVLAGGGKTGELFF. CDR3 nucleotides: TGTGCCAGCAGCTTAGTTTTAGCGGGAGGGGGAAAAACCGGGGAGCTGTTTTTT.

The chain joins TRBV6-2 or TRBV6-3 to TRBJ1-5; D not resolved. V shed 2 bases and J shed 3 bases, with 8 bases lying between them. The germline gives CDR1 MNHEY, CDR2 SVGEGT. The CDR3 sequence is 14 residues long. The CDR3 DNA reads as TGTGCCAGCAGTTACATCGGTTTCAATCAGCCCCAGCATTTT. Its translation: CASSYIGFNQPQHF.

The V gene is TRBV19, the J gene TRBJ2-2, with TRBD1 identical over 7 bases. Per the germline V gene, CDR1 is LNHDA and CDR2 is SQIVND (reference sequence). This CDR3 has 15 residues. V shed 4 bases and J 1 base; nucleotides not matched to a gene: 3. CDR3 loop: CASSTRQGNTGELFF. Written as DNA, the CDR3 is TGTGCCAGTAGTACCAGACAGGGGAACACCGGGGAGCTGTTTTTT.

The chain is built from TRBV3-1 (or the pseudogene TRBV3-2) and TRBJ1-3; perhaps TRBD1 as D (5 bases). CDR1 is LGHDT, CDR2 YNNKEL, per germline (reference sequence). The germline V and J ends were trimmed by 1 base and 4 bases, with 8 bases remaining between them. CDR3 length equals 14 residues. DNA of the CDR3: TGTGCCAGCAGCCAAGGGACAAGGGGAAACACCATATATTTT. The encoded protein is CASSQGTRGNTIYF.

The rearrangement joins TRBV9 to TRBJ1-2; perhaps TRBD1 as D (5 bases). The CDR3 runs 15 residues. CDR1 is SGDLS and CDR2 is YYNGEE in the germline V gene. V lost 0 bases and J lost 3, with 12 bases in between. In nucleotides, the CDR3 is TGTGCCAGCAGCGTAGGGACACCGAAAGACTATGGCTACACCTTC. As protein: CASSVGTPKDYGYTF.

The CDR3 loop reads CASSQGLAGPDTQYF. DNA for the CDR3: TGCGCCAGCAGCCAGGGACTAGCGGGACCAGATACGCAGTATTTT. The V gene is TRBV4-1, the J gene TRBJ2-3, with TRBD2 identical over 13 bases. Germline CDR1 MGHRA, CDR2 YSYEKL. The CDR3 sequence is 15 residues long. Losses at the gene ends were 3 bases for V and 4 bases for J; bases not matched to a gene: 1.

The chain recombines TRBV27 with TRBJ2-5; 13 positions agree with TRBD2. The CDR3 has 14 amino acids. From germline, CDR1 is MNHEY and CDR2 SMNVEV (reference sequence). Trimming took 9 bases from V and 5 from J; bases not matched to a gene: 6. The DNA for the CDR3 is TGTGCCAGTAGGACTAGCGGGAGCGGGGAGACCCAGTACTTC. Amino acid sequence: CASRTSGSGETQYF.

This clone was recorded once. The V call is TRBV15, the J call TRBJ2-1; TRBD2 agrees at 12 bases. CDR3 length: 19 residues. Per germline, CDR1 LNHNV and CDR2 YYDKDF (reference sequence). V lost 3 bases to trimming and J lost 7 bases; unmatched junction nucleotides: 16. The CDR3 sequence is CATSSLTSGRLAPGNEQFF. The CDR3 bases are TGTGCCACCAGCAGTCTAACTAGCGGGAGGTTGGCCCCAGGGAATGAGCAGTTCTTC.

V usage is TRBV29-1 and J usage is TRBJ2-2, with 9 bases aligning to TRBD1. This CDR3 spans 11 amino acids. Germline loops: CDR1 SQVTM, CDR2 ANQGSEA. CDR3 bases: TGCAACGGGGGAGGACAGGGGAAGATGTTTTTT. Its protein product is CNGGGQGKMFF.